The 30 T cell receptor beta chains below were found in one sample sequenced in a study of T cell changes during pregnancy in multiple sclerosis. TCRdb's table, derived via immunoSEQ multiplex PCR, lists solely in-frame clones and lacks some. The sample includes tens of thousands of clones, about 90% of them seen just once. The specimen comprised peripheral blood, sampled in the first trimester of pregnancy. These receptors were collected from a female donor in good health, enrolled as a control in a pregnancy study.

V and J are TRBV7-2 and TRBJ2-1; D is possibly TRBD2 (6 bases). This CDR3 has 19 amino acids. Trimming shortened V by 1 base and J by 0 bases, and 19 bases separated the two germline ends. From germline, CDR1 is SGHTA and CDR2 FQGNSA. The CDR3 bases are TGTGCCAGCAGCTTAGGGTTCCTAGCGCGAGGGGCCTCCTACAATGAGCAGTTCTTC. Protein sequence: CASSLGFLARGASYNEQFF.

The chain carries TRBV18 and TRBJ1-2; D might be TRBD1 (6 bases). The length of the CDR3 is 15 residues. Germline V gene data show CDR1 as KGHSH and CDR2 as LQKENI. V was shortened by 6 bases and J by 2 bases, with 16 bases between the two germline ends. CDR3 bases: TGTGCCAGCTCGCCCCGACAGGTCAACAACTATGGCTACACCTTC. Its protein is CASSPRQVNNYGYTF.

The chain recombines TRBV20-1 with TRBJ2-7, with D possibly matching TRBD2 (6 bases). This CDR3 region has 11 residues. Germline V lookup: CDR1 DFQATT, CDR2 SNEGSKA (reference sequence). In DNA form, the CDR3 reads TGCAGGATGACTAGTAGCTACGAGCAGTACTTC. The encoded protein is CRMTSSYEQYF.

The chain carries TRBV6-1 and TRBJ2-1; 7 bases line up with TRBD2. The CDR3 length is 15 residues. The germline V gene encodes CDR1 MNHNS and CDR2 SASEGT. V shed 1 base, J shed 1 base, and the junction held 1 base outside the gene matches. The CDR3, as DNA: TGTGCCAGCAGTGAAGGTAGCGGGTCCTACAATGAGCAGTTCTTC. Protein product: CASSEGSGSYNEQFF.

The V and J genes are TRBV2 and TRBJ2-1; 10 bases agree with TRBD1. Trimming at V came to 6 bases and at J to 4 bases, leaving 9 bases not matched to a gene. The germline gives CDR1 SNHLY, CDR2 FYNNEI. This CDR3 has 16 residues. CDR3 sequence reads: CASRAFGTGEYNEQFF. Here the CDR3 DNA reads TGTGCCAGCAGGGCCTTCGGGACAGGGGAATACAATGAGCAGTTCTTC.

This clone has a single count. The V and J genes are TRBV21-1 and TRBJ2-2; TRBD2, the table's D call, lacks a check against the DNA. TRBV21-1 is classified as a pseudogene. The CDR3 sequence is 18 residues long. CDR3 sequence (DNA): TGTGCCAGCAGCAAAGCTAGCGGGAGGGCCTATTACACCGGGGAGCTGTTTTTT. Translated, it gives CASSKASGRAYYTGELFF.

The J gene is TRBJ1-3, the V gene TRBV10-3, with D maybe TRBD1 (5 bases). Germline lookup yields CDR1 ENHRY and CDR2 SYGVKD. The CDR3 has 14 residues. The ends were cut back, 7 bases at V and 0 bases at J, with 10 bases in the middle. The CDR3, as DNA: TGTGCCATCACATCAGGGCCCTCTGGAAACACCATATATTTT. This sequence encodes CAITSGPSGNTIYF.

The rearrangement uses TRBV21-1 and TRBJ1-1. TRBV21-1 is recorded as a pseudogene. The CDR3 contains 12 residues. Here the CDR3 DNA reads TGTGCCAGCAAGGAGCCCAACCCCGAAGCTTTCTTT. This codes for CASKEPNPEAFF.

The V and J genes are TRBV5-4 and TRBJ2-7; 8 bases are a match to TRBD1. Germline CDR1 SGHNT, CDR2 YYREEE (reference sequence). Trimming removed 1 base from V and 5 bases from J; junction bases left unmatched: 5. The CDR3 has 14 residues. The CDR3 DNA sequence: TGTGCCAGCAGCTTGCAGGGGGCCAAGGACGAGCAGTACTTC. Its translation is CASSLQGAKDEQYF.

CDR3 sequence reads: CASSDGAGTEAFF. CDR3 coding DNA: TGCGCCAGCAGTGACGGAGCGGGAACTGAAGCTTTCTTT. The chain links TRBV10-2 to TRBJ1-1, with D hard to call. Germline CDR1 and CDR2: WSHSY and SAAADI. Trimming cost V 3 bases and J 5 bases, with 10 bases left between them. This CDR3 is 13 amino acids long.

This clone was seen once. The CDR3 DNA follows: TGTGCCAGCAGCTTAGATCCCCGGGACAGGGTCAACTATGGCTACACCTTC. This codes for CASSLDPRDRVNYGYTF. The chain is built from TRBV11-3 and TRBJ1-2, with 9 bases that match TRBD1. The CDR3 contains 17 residues. V trimming: 0 bases; J trimming: 2 bases; junction bases outside the gene matches: 7. Germline V gives CDR1 SGHNT, CDR2 YENEEA.

This clone came up a few times. This chain connects TRBV5-1 to TRBJ2-7; D is undetermined. The CDR3 runs 13 residues. V dropped 4 bases and J dropped 5 bases, with 13 bases sitting between them. Germline assignment: CDR1 SGHRS and CDR2 YFSETQ. CDR3 in DNA: TGCGCCAGCAGCGACGCGACGAGGAACGAGCAGTACTTC. Protein product: CASSDATRNEQYF.

This chain connects TRBV6-6 to TRBJ2-7; the match to TRBD2 covers 9 bases. This CDR3 region has 14 residues. Germline loops: CDR1 MNHNY, CDR2 SVGAGI (reference sequence). Losses at the gene ends were 5 bases for V and 1 base for J; bases not matched to a gene: 3. CDR3 coding DNA: TGTGCCAGCAGTGTAGCGGGGGCGTCCTACGAGCAGTACTTC. Translated: CASSVAGASYEQYF.

The CDR3 spells CASSIATRNTGELFF. In nucleotides, the CDR3 is TGTGCCAGTAGTATTGCCACTCGGAACACCGGGGAGCTGTTTTTT. The chain uses TRBV19 and TRBJ2-2; D gene ambiguous. Germline V lookup: CDR1 LNHDA, CDR2 SQIVND (reference sequence). Between the trimmed V and J ends, which lost 3 bases and 1 base, there was a span of 9 bases. The CDR3 loop spans 15 amino acids. The full variable domain, in which reference TRBV19 and TRBJ2-2 provide the parts outside the CDR3, is DGGITQSPKYLFRKEGQNVTLSCEQNLNHDAMYWYRQDPGQGLRLIYYSQIVNDFQKGDIAEGYSVSREKKESFPLTVTSAQKNPTAFYLCASSIATRNTGELFFGEGSRLTVL.

This clone is a singleton in its sample. The V call is TRBV5-6, the J call TRBJ1-3, with a possible D match to TRBD1 (5 bases). V lost 3 bases and J lost 1, with 8 bases in between. The CDR3 runs to 14 residues. Germline V gene sequence: CDR1 SGHDT, CDR2 YYEEEE. This CDR3 is CASSSGSSGNTIYF. The DNA for the CDR3 is TGTGCCAGCAGCTCAGGGTCTTCTGGAAACACCATATATTTT.

The chain joins TRBV7-3 to TRBJ2-1, with 10 positions matching TRBD2. The germline gives CDR1 SGHTA, CDR2 FQGTGA. V trimming: 2 bases; J trimming: 13 bases; junction bases outside the gene matches: 11. This CDR3 is built from 15 residues. The CDR3 nucleotides read TGTGCCAGCAGCTTACGTAGGACTAGCGGTGAGACACAGTTCTTC. It codes for CASSLRRTSGETQFF.

This clone appeared a single time. Here the CDR3 DNA reads TGTGCCAGCTCACAGGACAGGGTGGGCTACGAGCAGTACTTC. As protein: CASSQDRVGYEQYF. The chain employs TRBV18 and TRBJ2-7; 8 bases map to TRBD1. Trimming at V came to 4 bases and at J to 3 bases, leaving 5 bases not matched to a gene. The CDR3 consists of 14 residues. Germline assignment: CDR1 KGHSH and CDR2 LQKENI.

The V call is TRBV9, the J call TRBJ1-2; D call uncertain. From germline, CDR1 is SGDLS and CDR2 YYNGEE. The CDR3 has 17 amino acids. V lost 2 bases to trimming and J lost 0 bases, with 17 bases between them. This CDR3 is CASSVSREKPANYGYTF. The CDR3 DNA follows: TGTGCCAGCAGCGTTTCAAGGGAGAAACCTGCTAACTATGGCTACACCTTC.

The chain joins TRBV5-6 to TRBJ2-5, with 11 bases fitting TRBD2. V was clipped by 4 bases and J by 5 bases; unmatched bases: 13. This CDR3 spans 17 amino acids. Per the germline V gene, CDR1 is SGHDT and CDR2 is YYEEEE. CDR3 coding DNA: TGTGCCAGCAGCCACATATTGACTAGCGGGGAACGGGAGACCCAGTACTTC. Translating gives CASSHILTSGERETQYF.

J is TRBJ2-1 and V is TRBV15; no definite D call. From germline, CDR1 is LNHNV and CDR2 YYDKDF (reference sequence). The CDR3 runs 15 residues. Deletions cut 3 bases from V and 8 bases from J, with 17 bases between. The CDR3 bases are TGTGCCACCAGCAGTTCCCCCACCAATAGCCATGAGCAGTTCTTC. Translating it yields CATSSSPTNSHEQFF.

The rearrangement uses TRBV7-2 and TRBJ1-1; D perhaps matches TRBD1 (6 bases). Trimming took off 0 bases at V and 0 bases at J, with 14 bases between the two ends. CDR3 size: 17 residues. Germline assignment: CDR1 SGHTA and CDR2 FQGNSA. The CDR3 coding sequence is TGTGCCAGCAGCTTAGCGTTAGGGGGTGGAGTGAACACTGAAGCTTTCTTT. Its translation is CASSLALGGGVNTEAFF.

The chain combines TRBV7-2 with TRBJ1-2, with 9 bases that match TRBD1. Germline V gene lookup returns CDR1 SGHTA and CDR2 FQGNSA. The ends lost 1 base at V and 1 base at J; junction bases unmatched: 4. The CDR3 consists of 16 residues. CDR3 region: CASSLGGQGYNYGYTF. The CDR3 coding sequence is TGTGCCAGCAGCTTAGGGGGACAGGGATATAACTATGGCTACACCTTC.

The chain uses TRBV25-1 and TRBJ2-3; maybe TRBD2 (6 bases). V lost 4 bases to trimming and J lost 4 bases, with 12 bases between them. Germline V gene lookup returns CDR1 MGHDK and CDR2 SYGVNS. The CDR3 consists of 14 residues. CDR3 sequence reads: CASSVQPGADTQYF. DNA of the CDR3: TGTGCCAGCAGTGTGCAACCGGGAGCAGATACGCAGTATTTT.

The chain combines TRBV29-1 with TRBJ1-2; 9 bases line up with TRBD1. This CDR3 is 16 amino acids long. The V segment lost 2 bases and the J segment 0 bases; nucleotides outside the gene matches: 7. Germline V gives CDR1 SQVTM, CDR2 ANQGSEA. The CDR3 bases are TGCAGCGTTGAAAACTGGGACAGGGTAGCTAACTATGGCTACACCTTC. Translating it yields CSVENWDRVANYGYTF.

The chain employs TRBV23-1 and TRBJ1-5, with 9 bases matching TRBD1. TRBV23-1 is labeled an ORF, and its function is uncertain. The CDR3 consists of 18 residues. V lost 5 bases, J lost 2 bases, and 13 bases stayed unmatched. The DNA for the CDR3 is TGCGCCAGCAGTTTTGACCGGGACAGGGCCTTGGGCAATCAGCCCCAGCATTTT. Protein product: CASSFDRDRALGNQPQHF.

This chain connects TRBV7-2 to TRBJ2-3, with TRBD1 matching 7 bases. This CDR3 comprises 15 residues. The germline CDR1 and CDR2 sequences are SGHTA and FQGNSA. V lost 3 bases to trimming and J lost 2 bases; unmatched junction nucleotides: 5. CDR3 amino acids: CASSFSGQNTDTQYF. CDR3 sequence (DNA): TGTGCCAGCAGCTTTTCGGGACAGAACACAGATACGCAGTATTTT. The full variable domain, rest sourced from reference TRBV7-2 and TRBJ2-3, is GAGVSQSPSNKVTEKGKDVELRCDPISGHTALYWYRQSLGQGLEFLIYFQGNSAPDKSGLPSDRFSAERTGGSVSTLTIQRTQQEDSAVYLCASSFSGQNTDTQYFGPGTRLTVL.

CDR3 protein: CASSQDPSGTYNEQFF. CDR3 DNA sequence: TGCGCCAGCAGCCAAGATCCTAGCGGAACCTACAATGAGCAGTTCTTC. J is TRBJ2-1 and V is TRBV4-1, with 7 bases identical to TRBD2. The CDR3 runs to 16 residues. Germline CDR1 and CDR2: MGHRA and YSYEKL. J lost 2 bases, V lost 0 bases, and 4 bases had no gene match.

The V and J genes are TRBV12-1 and TRBJ1-3; the tabulated D call, TRBD1, remains unverified against the DNA. TRBV12-1 represents a pseudogene. The length of the CDR3 is 16 residues. DNA for the CDR3: TGTGCCAGCAGCTTTGTGGGACAGGTAGCCGGAAACACCATATATTTT. Residues: CASSFVGQVAGNTIYF.

This clone occurred once. This chain connects TRBV4-3 to TRBJ2-1; the match to TRBD1 covers 9 bases. The germline V gene encodes CDR1 LGHNA and CDR2 YSLEER. The CDR3 extends over 16 amino acids. V shed 2 bases, J shed 5 bases, and the junction held 7 bases outside the gene matches. For the CDR3, the DNA is TGCGCCAGCAGCCAATCAGGCTGGACAGGGGACAATGAGCAGTTCTTC. Its protein product is CASSQSGWTGDNEQFF.

V is TRBV4-1 and J is TRBJ1-5; D uncertain. Germline V gene data show CDR1 as MGHRA and CDR2 as YSYEKL. V shed 1 base and J shed 0 bases, with 10 bases lying between them. This CDR3 contains 16 residues. The CDR3 coding sequence is TGCGCCAGCAGCCAAGTCCTGGCTTATAGCAATCAGCCCCAGCATTTT. The encoded protein is CASSQVLAYSNQPQHF.